The T cell receptor beta chain under discussion was sequenced for a study of T cell repertoires in cytomegalovirus infection. As for the study in general: Used in the study were CMV epitopes, some recently identified and HLA-C-restricted, others well-studied and HLA-B-restricted. A matching HLA type, together with CMV infection, was signaled by public TCR beta signatures. Study results and caveats: HLA-C-restricted, CMV-specific TCR beta clonotypes were dominant ex vivo. Carriers of CMV plus the relevant HLA were identified by cumulative public TCR beta family frequency.

Germline V CDR1 and CDR2: SEHNR, FQNEAQ (reference sequence). J lost 0 bases, V lost 2 bases, and 6 bases had no gene match. The CDR3 runs to 16 residues. This clonotype was counted only a few times. Its antigen is currently unknown. MiXCR, run by TCRdb on the reads, gives a single entry per CDR3 protein. The data hold hundreds of thousands of distinct CDR3 sequences, with less than 35% observed a single time. The clonotype originates from a human donor in good health (CMV status not recorded). Some clones in this sample may be carry-over from other donors' samples. The chain is built from TRBV7-9 and TRBJ2-7, with 8 bases identical to TRBD1. Sequencing was performed on cultured CD8+ T cells from PBMCs, taken from culture after CMV antigen stimulation. CDR3 coding DNA: TGTGCCAGCAGCTTACAGGGGACAGGCCTCTCCTACGAGCAGTACTTC. It codes for CASSLQGTGLSYEQYF. The whole variable domain, filled in from reference TRBV7-9 and TRBJ2-7, reads DTGVSQNPRHKITKRGQNVTFRCDPISEHNRLYWYRQTLGQGPEFLTYFQNEAQLEKSRLLSDRFSAERPKGSFSTLEIQRTEQGDSAMYLCASSLQGTGLSYEQYFGPGTRLTVT.